This T cell receptor (beta chain) was captured by sequencing in a study of blood T cell repertoires in COVID-19. Study background: Both acute and convalescent COVID-19 samples were obtained from the United States, Italy and Spain. The analysed material was cDNA or gDNA that came from T cells, B-cell-depleted T cells, or PBMCs.

The CDR3 sequence is 16 residues long. Looked up from germline, CDR1 is MDHEN and CDR2 is SYDVKM. V shed 5 bases, J shed 4 bases, and the junction held 9 bases outside the gene matches. Original methodology: Reference gene primer amplification yielded estimated nucleated cell counts. Libraries were prepared by immunoSEQ multiplex PCR; TCRdb keeps only in-frame clonotypes and omits some of them. V, J and clone size are those of that table, while D and trimming were read from the DNA. The sample records tens of thousands of clones, 80% to 85% being singletons. Sequenced: peripheral blood. This sequence originates from a human donor in a cohort sampled during active COVID-19. This chain uses TRBV28 with TRBJ2-1; 9 positions agree with TRBD2. The DNA of the CDR3 is TGTGCCAGCAGTGGACTTGCGGGGGGGGCTTACAATGAGCAGTTCTTC. Translated: CASSGLAGGAYNEQFF. Full variable domain (remainder filled in from reference TRBV28 and TRBJ2-1): DVKVTQSSRYLVKRTGEKVFLECVQDMDHENMFWYRQDPGLGLRLIYFSYDVKMKEKGDIPEGYSVSREKKERFSLILESASTNQTSMYLCASSGLAGGAYNEQFFGPGTRLTVL.